This T cell receptor beta chain was identified during a study of blood T cell repertoires in COVID-19. In the study overall: PBMCs, B-cell-depleted T cells, or T cells provided the cDNA or gDNA that made up the material.

Seattle cases were enrolled at active infection and followed longitudinally. Original processing methods: Estimation of nucleated cell counts was performed using reference gene primer amplification. Method: immunoSEQ multiplex PCR; TCRdb's copy keeps in-frame clones and lacks some. V and J calls and clone size are as listed in that table; D and trimming were resolved from the DNA. The table lists fewer than 200,000 clones, about 88% of them singletons. This clone has only one observation. Germline-derived CDR1 and CDR2 are SGHAT and FQDESV (reference sequence). This CDR3 is built from 13 residues. Between the trimmed V and J ends, which lost 3 bases and 5 bases, there was a span of 10 bases.

The receptor's source is a woman in her sixties with COVID-19, enrolled during active disease. The chain links TRBV11-1 to TRBJ1-2, with TRBD1 as a possible D gene (5 bases). The material sequenced was peripheral blood. The CDR3 DNA is TGTGCCAGCAGCTTGTCTCAGGGATATGGCTACACCTTC. The encoded protein is CASSLSQGYGYTF.